These 27 T cell receptor beta chains were all obtained from the same sample, sequenced in a study of CD8 T cells in Susac syndrome. After extraction with the RNeasy kit, about 0.45 to 1 ug of the RNA was reverse transcribed using random hexamers. TCRdb recomputed calls from the immunoSEQ multiplex PCR reads with MiXCR, one row per CDR3 protein. There are around 190,000 distinct CDR3 sequences in the sample; 90% to 95% occur only once, and 0.08% to 0.11% lies in the top ten. Sequencing input: CD4+ T cells from PBMCs. These receptors originate from a human donor in good health.

This chain joins TRBV30 and TRBJ1-1, with 7 bases lining up with TRBD1. Unmatched junction bases numbered 16, after V lost 3 bases and J lost 3 bases. Germline V gives CDR1 GTSNPN, CDR2 SVGIG (reference sequence). The length of the CDR3 is 17 residues. The CDR3 DNA follows: TGTGCCTGGAGCGACATGGTAGCGTGGGACAGTGACACTGAAGCTTTCTTT. It specifies CAWSDMVAWDSDTEAFF.

This chain uses TRBV7-8 with TRBJ1-1; a possible D gene is TRBD1 (5 bases). Between the trimmed V and J ends, which lost 6 bases and 4 bases, there was a span of 18 bases. Per the germline V gene, CDR1 is SGHVS and CDR2 is FQNEAQ. This CDR3 is 15 amino acids long. The CDR3 loop is CASSEMAQRGTEAFF. In nucleotides, the CDR3 is TGTGCCAGCAGTGAGATGGCCCAAAGGGGCACTGAAGCTTTCTTT.

This chain links TRBV5-1 with TRBJ2-1; D ambiguous. CDR1 and CDR2 from the germline V gene are SGHRS and YFSETQ. The CDR3 consists of 11 residues. V was clipped by 5 bases and J by 5 bases, with 5 bases between them. CDR3 amino acids: CASRVNNEQFF. CDR3 bases: TGCGCCAGCAGGGTGAACAATGAGCAGTTCTTC.

The chain uses TRBV10-3 and TRBJ2-3, with 8 nucleotides matching TRBD1. Per germline, CDR1 ENHRY and CDR2 SYGVKD. This CDR3 has 11 amino acids. V was clipped by 8 bases and J by 6 bases; unmatched bases: 1. The CDR3 nucleotides read TGTGCCATCGGACAGGGTGATACGCAGTATTTT. Encoded protein: CAIGQGDTQYF.

J is TRBJ2-1 and V is TRBV29-1; 7 bases line up with TRBD1. With 7 bases clipped from V and 7 bases from J, the junction kept 13 bases outside the gene matches. Per the germline V gene, CDR1 is SQVTM and CDR2 is ANQGSEA. This CDR3 spans 14 amino acids. This CDR3 reads CSGRVTGWRNEQFF. In DNA, the CDR3 is TGCAGCGGCCGGGTGACAGGGTGGAGGAATGAGCAGTTCTTC.

The sample holds one count of this clonotype. The genes are TRBV6-1 and TRBJ2-1; 7 nucleotides match TRBD2. This CDR3 has 16 residues. V lost 8 bases to trimming and J lost 9 bases; unmatched junction nucleotides: 19. The germline CDR1 and CDR2 sequences are MNHNS and SASEGT. The CDR3 loop reads CASGAPLAAGTGEQFF. As DNA, the CDR3 is TGTGCCAGCGGGGCTCCTCTAGCGGCGGGTACTGGTGAGCAGTTCTTC.

This chain uses TRBV10-3 with TRBJ2-1; 8 bases line up with TRBD1. Germline V lookup: CDR1 ENHRY, CDR2 SYGVKD. The CDR3 runs 16 residues. Unmatched junction bases numbered 16, after V lost 6 bases and J lost 9 bases. CDR3 in amino acids: CAISPSPGQDLIEQFF. DNA for the CDR3: TGTGCCATCAGCCCTAGCCCGGGACAGGACCTTATTGAGCAGTTCTTC.

This clonotype was found once. V is TRBV24-1 and J is TRBJ2-2; D possibly corresponds to TRBD1 (8 bases). The CDR3 runs to 16 residues. CDR1 KGHDR and CDR2 SFDVKD come from the germline V gene. V lost 7 bases to trimming and J lost 2 bases, with 16 bases between them. CDR3 DNA sequence: TGTGCCACCAGAGGGACAGGACTAGAAAACACCGGGGAGCTGTTTTTT. Amino acids: CATRGTGLENTGELFF.

The V gene is TRBV6-6, the J gene TRBJ2-2; 10 nucleotides align to TRBD2. Germline V CDR1 and CDR2: MNHNY, SVGAGI (reference sequence). The CDR3 covers 15 residues. With 4 bases clipped from V and 3 bases from J, the junction kept 2 bases outside the gene matches. The chain's CDR3 is CASSWTSGDTGELFF. The CDR3 DNA reads as TGTGCCAGCAGTTGGACTAGCGGAGACACCGGGGAGCTGTTTTTT.

J is TRBJ2-1 and V is TRBV23-1; the D is unclear. TRBV23-1 is an ORF, with its function uncertain. The CDR3 spans 18 residues. The germline V and J ends were trimmed by 3 bases and 0 bases, with 18 bases remaining between them. The CDR3 is CASSHTVSRRSSYNEQFF. The CDR3 nucleotides are TGCGCCAGCAGTCATACCGTCTCGCGCAGGAGCTCCTACAATGAGCAGTTCTTC.

V is TRBV6-5 and J is TRBJ2-2; possible D gene TRBD1, 6 bases. CDR1 and CDR2 (germline): MNHEY, SVGAGI. V was cut by 6 bases and J by 6 bases, with 14 bases left in between. The CDR3 sequence is 14 residues long. The CDR3 is CASRGGGAAGELFF. The CDR3 DNA reads as TGTGCCAGCAGGGGTGGGGGCGCCGCCGGGGAGCTGTTTTTT.

The chain is built from TRBV3-1 and TRBJ2-1; 9 nucleotides line up with TRBD2. This CDR3 has 16 residues. Germline CDR1 reads LGHDT; CDR2 reads YNNKEL (reference sequence). V lost 1 base, J lost 7 bases, and 8 bases stayed unmatched. The CDR3 here is CASSQGIGLALNEQFF. The CDR3 DNA follows: TGTGCCAGCAGCCAAGGAATCGGACTAGCGTTGAATGAGCAGTTCTTC.

This clonotype has just one count. In nucleotides, the CDR3 is TGCAGTGCGGGCCCCGGGAGAGATCAGCCCCAGCATTTT. Residues: CSAGPGRDQPQHF. The rearrangement links TRBV20-1 to TRBJ1-5, with D uncertain. The germline V and J ends were trimmed by 6 bases and 5 bases, with 14 bases remaining between them. The CDR3 consists of 13 residues. The germline V gene has CDR1 DFQATT and CDR2 SNEGSKA (reference sequence).

The chain combines TRBV25-1 with TRBJ2-3, with D possibly TRBD1 on 6 matching bases. The germline V gene encodes CDR1 MGHDK and CDR2 SYGVNS. The V end was cut by 3 bases, the J end by 0 bases, with 10 bases between. This CDR3 spans 15 amino acids. The CDR3, as DNA: TGTGCCAGCAGTGAGACAGGCTCTAGCACAGATACGCAGTATTTT. This encodes CASSETGSSTDTQYF.

The chain joins TRBV5-1 to TRBJ2-3; the D gene is possibly TRBD2 (6 bases). V lost 0 bases, J lost 0 bases, and 14 bases lay in between. Per germline, CDR1 SGHRS and CDR2 YFSETQ. This CDR3 is built from 17 residues. The CDR3 region is CASSLDAGTPSTDTQYF. DNA of the CDR3: TGCGCCAGCAGCTTGGACGCGGGGACTCCTAGCACAGATACGCAGTATTTT.

The chain recombines TRBV3-1 with TRBJ2-1; 11 bases are shared with TRBD2. The trim removed 6 bases at V and 8 bases at J, leaving 9 bases unmatched. This CDR3 is built from 15 residues. The germline V gene has CDR1 LGHDT and CDR2 YNNKEL (reference sequence). The CDR3 reads CASRHSKLAGDEQFF. CDR3 nucleotides: TGTGCCAGCAGACACTCCAAACTAGCGGGAGATGAGCAGTTCTTC.

V is TRBV3-1 and J is TRBJ2-1; 8 bases are shared with TRBD2. Looked up from germline, CDR1 is LGHDT and CDR2 is YNNKEL (reference sequence). The CDR3 loop spans 13 amino acids. After removal of 1 base from V and 10 bases from J, the junction contained 3 bases not matched to a gene. For the CDR3, the DNA is TGTGCCAGCAGCCAAGGAGTAGCGGGGGAGCAGTTCTTC. The encoded protein is CASSQGVAGEQFF.

The chain couples TRBV20-1 to TRBJ2-1, with no clear D. Trimming took off 0 bases at V and 0 bases at J, with 18 bases between the two ends. CDR3 length: 18 amino acids. CDR1 and CDR2 (germline): DFQATT, SNEGSKA (reference sequence). CDR3 in amino acids: CSARDRVSPLSSYNEQFF. The CDR3 nucleotides read TGCAGTGCTAGAGATAGAGTGAGCCCCTTAAGCTCCTACAATGAGCAGTTCTTC.

V usage is TRBV3-1 and J usage is TRBJ2-1; no definite D call. Trimming took 3 bases from V and 9 from J, leaving 9 bases between them. The length of the CDR3 is 12 residues. Germline V gene lookup returns CDR1 LGHDT and CDR2 YNNKEL (reference sequence). The CDR3 loop reads CASSHYQFEQFF. CDR3 in DNA: TGTGCCAGCAGCCACTACCAATTTGAGCAGTTCTTC.

The rearrangement uses TRBV29-1 and TRBJ2-1; TRBD2 matches at 9 bases. The J segment lost 8 bases and the V segment lost 1 base, leaving 6 bases of the junction unmatched. The CDR3 runs 14 residues. Germline V lookup: CDR1 SQVTM, CDR2 ANQGSEA. CDR3 DNA: TGCAGCGTTGAAGGCCTAGCGGGACCGGATGAGCAGTTCTTC. Translated: CSVEGLAGPDEQFF.

This clonotype was detected only once. The chain employs TRBV29-1 and TRBJ1-1; no definite D call. The length of the CDR3 is 12 residues. Trimming left V 2 bases short and J 1 base short, with 5 bases between. Germline V gene lookup returns CDR1 SQVTM and CDR2 ANQGSEA. The CDR3 DNA follows: TGCAGCGTTGAAAGTTCGAACACTGAAGCTTTCTTT. This encodes CSVESSNTEAFF. The whole variable domain, filled in from reference TRBV29-1 and TRBJ1-1, reads SAVISQKPSRDICQRGTSLTIQCQVDSQVTMMFWYRQQPGQSLTLIATANQGSEATYESGFVIDKFPISRPNLTFSTLTVSNMSPEDSSIYLCSVESSNTEAFFGQGTRLTVV.

The chain joins TRBV12-3 or TRBV12-4 to TRBJ1-1; D is perhaps TRBD1 (5 bases). The CDR3 spans 16 residues. Trimming shortened V by 5 bases and J by 4 bases, and 20 bases separated the two germline ends. The CDR3 sequence: CASSRGDRSGGTEAFF. The CDR3 DNA sequence: TGTGCCAGCAGTCGGGGGGACCGGAGCGGCGGCACTGAAGCTTTCTTT.

The chain combines TRBV29-1 with TRBJ1-1; D is ambiguous. This CDR3 spans 13 amino acids. V was clipped by 2 bases and J by 3 bases, with 10 bases between them. The germline V gene encodes CDR1 SQVTM and CDR2 ANQGSEA. The CDR3 DNA sequence: TGCAGCGTTGAAAATGGCGGGGACACTGAAGCTTTCTTT. Translating it yields CSVENGGDTEAFF.

This CDR3 is CSVEDFTTGQGAFF. The CDR3 DNA reads as TGCAGCGTTGAAGACTTTACGACAGGTCAGGGAGCTTTCTTT. V and J are TRBV29-1 and TRBJ1-1, with D tentatively TRBD1 (6 bases). This CDR3 has 14 residues. Between the trimmed V and J ends, which lost 0 bases and 10 bases, there was a span of 18 bases. Germline V gives CDR1 SQVTM, CDR2 ANQGSEA.

This chain links TRBV24-1 with TRBJ2-2; D not resolved. CDR3 size: 14 residues. The V gene's germline CDR1 is KGHDR and CDR2 SFDVKD. V lost 5 bases and J lost 2, with 8 bases in between. The CDR3, as DNA: TGTGCCACCAGTGCGGACCACAACACCGGGGAGCTGTTTTTT. Its translation: CATSADHNTGELFF.

V usage is TRBV9 and J usage is TRBJ2-7; 10 positions match TRBD2. With 2 bases clipped from V and 0 bases from J, the junction kept 2 bases outside the gene matches. CDR3 length: 15 residues. The V gene's germline CDR1 is SGDLS and CDR2 YYNGEE. The CDR3 nucleotides read TGTGCCAGCAGCGTGCTAGCGGGGGCCTCCTACGAGCAGTACTTC. Protein sequence: CASSVLAGASYEQYF.

The rearrangement uses TRBV29-1 and TRBJ2-1; 11 nucleotides line up with TRBD2. CDR1 and CDR2 from the germline V gene are SQVTM and ANQGSEA. This CDR3 has 14 residues. The V gene end was trimmed by 6 bases and the J gene end by 3 bases; junction bases not matched to a gene: 4. CDR3 loop: CSVPGTSGYNEQFF. As DNA, the CDR3 is TGCAGCGTCCCCGGGACTAGCGGCTACAATGAGCAGTTCTTC.